Following are 19 T cell receptor beta chains from one sample sequenced in a study of T cells after yellow fever vaccination. TCRdb reanalysed the 5' RACE reads using MiXCR and keeps one entry per CDR3 protein. The sample contains 400,000 or so distinct CDR3 sequences, 15% to 20% of which appear only once. Specimen: PBMCs, collected before the yellow fever booster vaccination. Source of these receptors: a man aged 18-30 years who received the YFV17D yellow fever vaccine.

This clonotype was seen many times. The rearrangement joins TRBV25-1 to TRBJ2-7, with 11 nucleotides matching TRBD2. The V gene end was trimmed by 7 bases and the J gene end by 2 bases; junction bases not matched to a gene: 1. CDR3 size: 13 residues. Germline V gene data show CDR1 as MGHDK and CDR2 as SYGVNS. The CDR3 DNA is TGTGCCAGCACACTAGCGGGGGCCTACGAGCAGTACTTC. Protein: CASTLAGAYEQYF.

This clonotype was recorded only once. The chain employs TRBV28 and TRBJ1-5; TRBD1 is a possible D gene (6 bases). Trimming took off 5 bases at V and 4 bases at J, with 15 bases between the two ends. There are 15 residues in the CDR3. Germline V gene lookup returns CDR1 MDHEN and CDR2 SYDVKM. CDR3 amino acids: CASSLPITGNQPQHF. In DNA, the CDR3 is TGTGCCAGCAGTCTCCCGATCACAGGGAATCAGCCCCAGCATTTT.

V is TRBV6-1 and J is TRBJ2-1; no firm D call. The ends were cut back, 0 bases at V and 6 bases at J, with 15 bases in the middle. Per germline, CDR1 MNHNS and CDR2 SASEGT. The CDR3 consists of 16 residues. CDR3 sequence: CASSEAAVLIPNEQFF. The CDR3 nucleotides are TGTGCCAGCAGTGAAGCCGCGGTCTTAATTCCCAATGAGCAGTTCTTC.

The genes are TRBV5-1 and TRBJ1-5; 7 bases align to TRBD1. Germline CDR1 reads SGHRS; CDR2 reads YFSETQ. The CDR3 is 14 amino acids. The ends lost 2 bases at V and 6 bases at J; junction bases unmatched: 5. The chain's CDR3 is CASSLQGGTQPQHF. The CDR3 DNA sequence: TGCGCCAGCAGCTTACAAGGGGGCACTCAGCCCCAGCATTTT. The entire variable domain, with the rest obtained from reference TRBV5-1 and TRBJ1-5, is as follows: KAGVTQTPRYLIKTRGQQVTLSCSPISGHRSVSWYQQTPGQGLQFLFEYFSETQRNKGNFPGRFSGRQFSNSRSEMNVSTLELGDSALYLCASSLQGGTQPQHFGDGTRLSIL.

V gene TRBV5-1 combines with J gene TRBJ1-3; D remains unclear. CDR1 is SGHRS and CDR2 is YFSETQ in the germline V gene. CDR3 length equals 14 residues. V lost 2 bases, J lost 0 bases, and 6 bases lay in between. In DNA, the CDR3 is TGCGCCAGCAGCTTCGGCAGCTCTGGAAACACCATATATTTT. Translating gives CASSFGSSGNTIYF.

This clonotype showed up just a few times. CDR3 coding DNA: TGTGCCAGCAGACCTACAGGGATAAGACCCTACGAGCAGTACTTC. Amino acids: CASRPTGIRPYEQYF. V usage is TRBV6-2 or TRBV6-3 and J usage is TRBJ2-7; TRBD1 might be the D (6 bases). Trimming cost V 6 bases and J 2 bases, with 17 bases left between them. This CDR3 has 15 residues. Per the germline V gene, CDR1 is MNHEY and CDR2 is SVGEGT.

There are a few counts of this clonotype. The gene calls are TRBV7-9 and TRBJ1-1; 11 bases agree with TRBD1. Germline CDR1 SEHNR, CDR2 FQNEAQ (reference sequence). With V trimmed by 5 bases and J by 6 bases, 8 bases remained unmatched. The CDR3 is made up of 15 amino acids. The CDR3 region has the DNA TGTGCCAGCAGCGAGGGACAGGGGGGCTATGCTGAAGCTTTCTTT. Protein sequence: CASSEGQGGYAEAFF.

Only a few counts were recorded for this clonotype. The chain has TRBV7-2 and TRBJ2-3, with D possibly matching TRBD2 (6 bases). The V end was cut by 0 bases, the J end by 4 bases, with 11 bases between. Germline-derived CDR1 and CDR2 are SGHTA and FQGNSA. The CDR3 has 15 amino acids. CDR3 nucleotide sequence: TGTGCCAGCAGCTTAGCTGGGGGGTGGCCAGATACGCAGTATTTT. It is translated as CASSLAGGWPDTQYF.

This clonotype occurred a few times. This chain uses TRBV20-1 with TRBJ1-2; D remains unclear. V gave up 0 bases and J gave up 8 bases, with 10 bases separating them. Germline V lookup: CDR1 DFQATT, CDR2 SNEGSKA (reference sequence). CDR3 size: 12 residues. The CDR3 nucleotides read TGCAGTGCTAGAGATATGGTGAAAGGCTACACCTTC. Amino acid sequence: CSARDMVKGYTF.

This clonotype appeared a few times. The rearrangement links TRBV20-1 to TRBJ2-1; TRBD2 agrees at 10 bases. In germline, CDR1 is DFQATT, CDR2 SNEGSKA (reference sequence). CDR3 length equals 14 residues. With 6 bases clipped from V and 2 bases from J, the junction kept 4 bases outside the gene matches. DNA for the CDR3: TGCAGTGCGAGCAGCGGGGGGGCCTACAATGAGCAGTTCTTC. Residues: CSASSGGAYNEQFF.

The chain joins TRBV11-1 to TRBJ1-6; D gene ambiguous. The CDR3 totals 14 residues. CDR1 is SGHAT, CDR2 FQDESV, per germline (reference sequence). V was cut by 1 base and J by 7 bases, with 8 bases left in between. In DNA, the CDR3 is TGTGCCAGCAGCTTAGACGGCTTGAATTCACCCCTCCACTTT. This translates into CASSLDGLNSPLHF.

The chain is built from TRBV12-3 or TRBV12-4 and TRBJ2-3; 7 positions agree with TRBD2. The CDR3 spans 15 residues. The V and J ends lost 4 bases and 2 bases, in that order; junction bases with no gene match: 6. In nucleotides, the CDR3 is TGTGCCAGCAGTTCTTTCGGGGGGTCCACAGATACGCAGTATTTT. Encoded protein: CASSSFGGSTDTQYF.

The chain joins TRBV5-1 to TRBJ2-1; D is possibly TRBD2 (6 bases). Trimming shortened V by 1 base and J by 9 bases, and 11 bases separated the two germline ends. CDR1 and CDR2 (germline): SGHRS, YFSETQ. The CDR3 sequence is 13 residues long. CDR3 in amino acids: CASSLTGVVEQFF. For the CDR3, the DNA is TGCGCCAGCAGCTTGACGGGGGTGGTTGAGCAGTTCTTC. The complete variable domain, with remaining parts taken from reference TRBV5-1 and TRBJ2-1, reads KAGVTQTPRYLIKTRGQQVTLSCSPISGHRSVSWYQQTPGQGLQFLFEYFSETQRNKGNFPGRFSGRQFSNSRSEMNVSTLELGDSALYLCASSLTGVVEQFFGPGTRLTVL.

This clonotype has only a few counts. The chain has TRBV24-1 and TRBJ2-3, with TRBD1 as a possible D gene (5 bases). Germline V gene data show CDR1 as KGHDR and CDR2 as SFDVKD. The V gene lost 9 bases and the J gene lost 4 bases, with 13 bases spanning the gap. The CDR3 has 13 residues. CDR3 in DNA: TGTGCCACCCAGGGAACCGCGTCAGATACGCAGTATTTT. Its protein product is CATQGTASDTQYF.

The rearrangement joins TRBV10-3 to TRBJ1-5; maybe TRBD1 (5 bases). The V gene lost 11 bases and the J gene lost 3 bases, with 17 bases spanning the gap. The germline V gene encodes CDR1 ENHRY and CDR2 SYGVKD. This CDR3 spans 14 amino acids. CDR3 DNA: TGTGCCCCCGGCCAGGGAGACCACAATCAGCCCCAGCATTTT. Encoded protein: CAPGQGDHNQPQHF.

This clonotype occurred once. The chain combines TRBV2 with TRBJ2-1, with D possibly matching TRBD2 (6 bases). Germline-derived CDR1 and CDR2 are SNHLY and FYNNEI. Deletions cut 0 bases from V and 10 bases from J, with 10 bases between. The CDR3 is 13 amino acids. The CDR3 loop is CASSEAPGAEQFF. The CDR3 DNA is TGTGCCAGCAGTGAAGCGCCGGGAGCGGAGCAGTTCTTC. Full variable domain (rest looked up from reference TRBV2 and TRBJ2-1): EPEVTQTPSHQVTQMGQEVILRCVPISNHLYFYWYRQILGQKVEFLVSFYNNEISEKSEIFDDQFSVERPDGSNFTLKIRSTKLEDSAMYFCASSEAPGAEQFFGPGTRLTVL.

The genes are TRBV5-5 and TRBJ1-6, with unresolved D. The CDR3 runs to 12 residues. The germline V and J ends were trimmed by 4 bases and 9 bases, with 8 bases remaining between them. Germline-derived CDR1 and CDR2 are SGHKS and YYEKEE (reference sequence). The CDR3 DNA is TGTGCCAGCAGCCGAGTAGTTTCACCCCTCCACTTT. Amino acids: CASSRVVSPLHF.

In this sample, this clonotype turned up a few times. CDR3 amino acids: CSAPSDREFTDTQYF. In DNA form, the CDR3 reads TGCAGTGCTCCTTCCGACAGGGAATTCACAGATACGCAGTATTTT. V usage is TRBV20-1 and J usage is TRBJ2-3, with 7 bases aligning to TRBD1. The CDR3 runs to 15 residues. V gave up 5 bases and J gave up 2 bases; unmatched junction bases: 10. CDR1 and CDR2 (germline): DFQATT, SNEGSKA (reference sequence).

This clonotype was counted between two and nine times. The chain uses TRBV7-3 and TRBJ2-7; D perhaps matches TRBD2 (6 bases). Germline V lookup: CDR1 SGHTA, CDR2 FQGTGA. The CDR3 runs 16 residues. Trimming removed 0 bases from V and 5 bases from J, with 17 bases in between. The CDR3 region is CASSLTGGAGRHEQYF. The CDR3 coding sequence is TGTGCCAGCAGCTTAACAGGCGGGGCTGGTCGACACGAGCAGTACTTC.